The sequence of this TCR beta chain was determined in a study of blood T cell repertoires in COVID-19. About the study: COVID-19 samples collected from the United States, Italy and Spain covered acute and convalescent phases. T cells, B-cell-depleted T cells, or PBMCs provided the cDNA or gDNA that served as material.

In the study's own analysis: Estimates of nucleated cell counts were drawn from the amplification of reference gene primers. TCRdb keeps only in-frame clones here, not all; method: immunoSEQ multiplex PCR. That table furnishes V, J and clone size, whereas the DNA furnished D and trimming. The table shows approximately 150,000 clones, with 70% to 90% occurring only once. This CDR3 spans 14 amino acids. The junction had 0 bases not matched to a gene; V was cut back by 4 bases and J by 2 bases. Germline V gene sequence: CDR1 SGHTA, CDR2 FQGNSA. The chain has TRBV7-2 and TRBJ1-1; the match to TRBD1 covers 11 bases. The sequencing sample was made of peripheral blood. This clonotype was obtained from a human donor in a cohort sampled during active COVID-19. CDR3 region: CASSWTGGNTEAFF. Here the CDR3 DNA reads TGTGCCAGCAGCTGGACAGGGGGCAACACTGAAGCTTTCTTT.